One T cell receptor (beta chain) is described in this entry. The data are from a study of cytomegalovirus exposure and HLA in healthy donors. 60 Vbeta and 13 Jbeta primers were used in PCR. Data came from immunoSEQ multiplex PCR; TCRdb stores just in-frame clones and leaves some out. The top ten hold 5% to 6% of the sample, which has roughly 130,000 clones, 80% seen once. Sequencing was carried out using PBMCs. This clonotype was obtained from a man aged 25 to 40 in good health and CMV-seronegative.

The CDR3 sequence is CASSLEISGTLEQYF. The CDR3 nucleotides are TGTGCCAGCAGTTTAGAAATATCCGGGACACTCGAGCAGTACTTC. This chain links TRBV27 with TRBJ2-7; D possibly corresponds to TRBD1 (6 bases). Germline CDR1 MNHEY, CDR2 SMNVEV (reference sequence). Trimming took off 2 bases at V and 6 bases at J, with 17 bases between the two ends. CDR3 length: 15 residues.